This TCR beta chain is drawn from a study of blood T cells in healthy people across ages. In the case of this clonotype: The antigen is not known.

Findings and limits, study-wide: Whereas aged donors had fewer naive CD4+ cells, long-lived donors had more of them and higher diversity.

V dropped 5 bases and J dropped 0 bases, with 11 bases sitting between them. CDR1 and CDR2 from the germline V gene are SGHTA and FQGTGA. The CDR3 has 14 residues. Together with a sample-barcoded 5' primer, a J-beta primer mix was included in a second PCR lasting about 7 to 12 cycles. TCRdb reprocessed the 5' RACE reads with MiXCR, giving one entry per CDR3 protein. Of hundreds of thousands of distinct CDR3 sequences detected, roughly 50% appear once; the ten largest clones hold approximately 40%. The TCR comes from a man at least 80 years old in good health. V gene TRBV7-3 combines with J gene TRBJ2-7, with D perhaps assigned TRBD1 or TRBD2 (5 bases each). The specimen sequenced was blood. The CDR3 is CASSPGPISYEQYF. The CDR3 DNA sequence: TGTGCCAGCAGCCCGGGACCTATCTCCTACGAGCAGTACTTC.